The T cell receptor beta chain described here comes from a study of T-cell memory formation after mild COVID-19. CDR1 SGHVS and CDR2 FQNEAQ come from the germline V gene. J gave up 4 bases and V 2 bases, and 8 bases lay outside the gene matches. This CDR3 spans 15 amino acids. Points on this clonotype: Its antigen is still unknown.

Regarding the study as a whole: Mainly CM and EM harbored the contracting CD4+ clones; mainly EMRA harbored the CD8+ ones.

5'RACE primed from the constant segment yielded TCR alpha and TCR beta cDNA libraries bearing sample barcodes and UMIs. TCRdb re-called the 5' RACE reads with MiXCR, one entry per CDR3 protein. The table lists roughly 450,000 distinct CDR3 sequences, over 15% of them singletons, with around an eighth in the top ten. The receptor's source is an adult woman who had mild COVID-19 (a few samples of this study predate the infection). Cell type and time point are not known. The genes are TRBV7-8 and TRBJ2-7, with TRBD1 identical over 7 bases. What was sequenced was PBMCs or a T cell subset sorted from them (not recorded which). The CDR3 region is CASSLRGGKDYEQYF. The DNA for the CDR3 is TGTGCCAGCAGCTTAAGAGGGGGCAAGGATTACGAGCAGTACTTC.